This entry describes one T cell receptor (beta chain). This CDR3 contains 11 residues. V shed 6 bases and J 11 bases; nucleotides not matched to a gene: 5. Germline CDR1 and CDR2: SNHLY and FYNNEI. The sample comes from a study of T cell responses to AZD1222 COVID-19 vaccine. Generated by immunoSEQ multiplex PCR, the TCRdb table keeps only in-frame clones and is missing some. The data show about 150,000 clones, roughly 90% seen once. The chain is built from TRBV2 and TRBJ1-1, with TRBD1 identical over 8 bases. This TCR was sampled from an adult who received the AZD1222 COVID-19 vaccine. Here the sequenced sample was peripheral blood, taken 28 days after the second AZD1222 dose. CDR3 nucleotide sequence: TGTGCCAGCAGAGGGACAGGCCACGCTTTCTTT. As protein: CASRGTGHAFF.